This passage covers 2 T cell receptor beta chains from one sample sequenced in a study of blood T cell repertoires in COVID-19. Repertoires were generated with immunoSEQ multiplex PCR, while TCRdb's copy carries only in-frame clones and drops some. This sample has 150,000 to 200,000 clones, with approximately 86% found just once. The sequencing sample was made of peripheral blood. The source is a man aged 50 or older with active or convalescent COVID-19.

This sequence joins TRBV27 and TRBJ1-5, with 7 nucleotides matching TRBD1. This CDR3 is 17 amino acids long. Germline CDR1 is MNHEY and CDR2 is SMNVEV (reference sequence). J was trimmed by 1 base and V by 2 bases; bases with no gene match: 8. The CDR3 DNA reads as TGTGCCAGCAGTTTAACAAAGACAGGGATAAGCAATCAGCCCCAGCATTTT. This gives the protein CASSLTKTGISNQPQHF.

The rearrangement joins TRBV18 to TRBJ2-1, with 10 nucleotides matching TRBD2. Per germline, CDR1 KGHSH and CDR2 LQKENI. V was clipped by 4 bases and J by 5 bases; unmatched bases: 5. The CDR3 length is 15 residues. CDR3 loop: CASSQLAGLDNEQFF. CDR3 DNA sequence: TGTGCCAGCTCACAACTAGCGGGACTCGACAATGAGCAGTTCTTC.